This record concerns one T cell receptor (beta chain) sequence. It lacks a known antigen. One base away there is no much larger clone; base qualities are not given. Separate from the roughly 700-subject first cohort, the validation cohort of about 130 subjects was the group to which the donors belonged. V lost 4 bases and J lost 1 base, and the count of bases not matched to a germline gene is 12. The CDR3 spans 17 residues, from the cysteine through the phenylalanine. This entry keeps only the CDR3 DNA: 51 bases, framed from base 1. Sequences MDHEN (CDR1) and SYDVKM (CDR2) are obtained from the germline V gene. This record comes from a study of cytomegalovirus exposure and HLA in healthy donors (dated by TCRdb to about 2017). A note on the overall study: The roughly 700 repertoires of the first cohort and the approximately 130 validation repertoires were produced on the same platform, according to a later analysis. The study was designed to test whether signatures of past pathogen exposure could be identified by cataloging public T cell receptors. Along with the approximately 700-subject first cohort, a separate validation cohort of over a hundred different subjects was used. To predict cytomegalovirus infection status, the study combined high-throughput TCR immunosequencing, statistical association of individual TCRs with disease status, and machine learning.

Library preparation used the immunoSEQ multiplex PCR assay. Concerning the study's data processing: A statistical classification framework was built to diagnose cytomegalovirus status from the catalog of TCR beta chain sequences. Entries here come from immuneACCESS through TCRdb and include only in-frame sequences with V and J called. Some clones fail to appear in such tables; in the studies checked, an unresolved V gene covers under half of the shortfall, and the cause of the remainder is unknown. V and J calls and clone size follow that table, whereas D and trimming were derived from the DNA. A total of 250,000 to 300,000 clones appear in this sample, almost 90% of them only once. The ten most abundant clones make up around 0.34% of the sample. Study-wide conclusions, independent of this receptor: In the study, approximately 160 TCR beta chains were listed as associated with cytomegalovirus. In both the original and validation cohorts, the classifier was reported to diagnose cytomegalovirus status with high specificity and sensitivity. All 120 or so repertoires were used to score co-occurrence in the validation cohort in a later analysis, because that analysis had no HLA typing for the cohort. According to the authors, the approach could potentially be generalized to other disease states and immunological phenotypes. In vitro tests confirmed that three of the cytomegalovirus-associated TCR beta chains recognize cytomegalovirus antigens. Most TCR sequences were observed very rarely across donors, whereas some public TCRs were present in many individuals. A later analysis found that TCRs clustered in the first cohort also tended to co-occur in the 95 to 150 validation repertoires, with approximately 94% of cluster scores above 0.

Sequencing used PBMCs. The chain links TRBV28 with TRBJ1-1, with 7 junctional bases fitting TRBD1. This TCR was sampled from a woman younger than 30 in good health and CMV-seronegative. The bases are TGTGCCAGCAGTTACAACAGATGGGGACAGAGGAACACTGAAGCTTTCTTT. It encodes CASSYNRWGQRNTEAFF. Reference TRBV28 and TRBJ1-1 proteins supply the regions before and after the CDR3; the full variable domain is: DVKVTQSSRYLVKRTGEKVFLECVQDMDHENMFWYRQDPGLGLRLIYFSYDVKMKEKGDIPEGYSVSREKKERFSLILESASTNQTSMYLCASSYNRWGQRNTEAFFGQGTRLTVV.